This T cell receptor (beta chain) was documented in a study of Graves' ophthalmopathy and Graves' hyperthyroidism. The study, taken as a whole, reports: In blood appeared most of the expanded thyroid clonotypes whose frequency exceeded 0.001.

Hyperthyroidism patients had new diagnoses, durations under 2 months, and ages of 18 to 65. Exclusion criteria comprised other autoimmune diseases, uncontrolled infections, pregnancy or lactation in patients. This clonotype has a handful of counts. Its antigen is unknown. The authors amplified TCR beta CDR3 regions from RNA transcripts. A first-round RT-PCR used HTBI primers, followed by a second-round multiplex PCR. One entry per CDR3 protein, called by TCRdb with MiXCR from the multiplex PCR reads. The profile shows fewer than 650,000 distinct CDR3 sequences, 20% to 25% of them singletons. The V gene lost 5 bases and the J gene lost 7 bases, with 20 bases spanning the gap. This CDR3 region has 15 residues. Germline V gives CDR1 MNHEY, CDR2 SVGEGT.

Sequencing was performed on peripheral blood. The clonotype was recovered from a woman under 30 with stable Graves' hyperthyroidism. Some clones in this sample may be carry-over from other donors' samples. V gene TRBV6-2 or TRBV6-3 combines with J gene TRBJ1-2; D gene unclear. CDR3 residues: CASSTRKHSWGGYTF. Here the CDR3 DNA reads TGTGCCAGCAGTACCCGAAAACACTCCTGGGGTGGCTACACCTTC.